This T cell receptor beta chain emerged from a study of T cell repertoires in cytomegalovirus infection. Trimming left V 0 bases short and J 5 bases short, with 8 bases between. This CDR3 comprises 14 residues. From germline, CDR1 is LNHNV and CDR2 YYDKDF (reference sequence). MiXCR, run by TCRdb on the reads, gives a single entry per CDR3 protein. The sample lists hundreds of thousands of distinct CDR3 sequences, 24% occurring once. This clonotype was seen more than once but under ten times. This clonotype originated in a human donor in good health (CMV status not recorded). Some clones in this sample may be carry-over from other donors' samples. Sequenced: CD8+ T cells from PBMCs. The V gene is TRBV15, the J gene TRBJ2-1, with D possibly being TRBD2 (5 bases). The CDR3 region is CATSRDLGNNEQFF. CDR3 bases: TGTGCCACCAGCAGAGATCTCGGGAACAATGAGCAGTTCTTC.